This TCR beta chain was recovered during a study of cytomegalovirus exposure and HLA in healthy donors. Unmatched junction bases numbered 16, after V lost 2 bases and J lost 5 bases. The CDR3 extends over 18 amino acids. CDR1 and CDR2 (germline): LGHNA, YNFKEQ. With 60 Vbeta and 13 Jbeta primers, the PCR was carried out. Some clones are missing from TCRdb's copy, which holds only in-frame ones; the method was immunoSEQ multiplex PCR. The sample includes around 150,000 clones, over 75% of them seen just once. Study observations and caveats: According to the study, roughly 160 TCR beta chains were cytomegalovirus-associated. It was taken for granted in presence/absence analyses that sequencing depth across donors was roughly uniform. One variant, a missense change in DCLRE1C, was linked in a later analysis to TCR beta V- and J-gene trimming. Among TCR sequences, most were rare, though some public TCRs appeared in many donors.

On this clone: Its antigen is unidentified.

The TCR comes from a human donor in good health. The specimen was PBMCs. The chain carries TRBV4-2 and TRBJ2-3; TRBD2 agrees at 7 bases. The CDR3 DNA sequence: TGTGCCAGCAGCCAATCCAGGTGGGGGAGCGGGGAGCAAGATACGCAGTATTTT. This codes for CASSQSRWGSGEQDTQYF.